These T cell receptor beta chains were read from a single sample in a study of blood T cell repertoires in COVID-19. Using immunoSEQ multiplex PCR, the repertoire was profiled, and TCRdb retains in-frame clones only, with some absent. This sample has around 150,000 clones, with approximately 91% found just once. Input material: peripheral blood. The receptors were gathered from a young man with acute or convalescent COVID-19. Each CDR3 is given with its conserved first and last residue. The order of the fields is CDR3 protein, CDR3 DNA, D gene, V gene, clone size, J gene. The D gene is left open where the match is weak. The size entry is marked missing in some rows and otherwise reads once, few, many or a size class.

cdr3_aa: CASSSSWAASSYEQYF; cdr3_nt: TGTGCCAGCAGTTCCTCATGGGCAGCCTCCTCCTACGAGCAGTACTTC; d_call: -; v_call: TRBV27; clone_size: -; j_call: TRBJ2-7
cdr3_aa: CASSEYSAAVYGYTF; cdr3_nt: TGTGCCAGCAGTGAATATTCGGCGGCTGTCTATGGCTACACCTTC; d_call: -; v_call: TRBV25-1; clone_size: -; j_call: TRBJ1-2
cdr3_aa: CASSPGITNYGYTF; cdr3_nt: TGTGCCAGCAGTCCGGGAATCACTAACTATGGCTACACCTTC; d_call: -; v_call: TRBV6-5; clone_size: -; j_call: TRBJ1-2
cdr3_aa: CATSRQGNYGYTF; cdr3_nt: TGTGCCACCAGCAGACAGGGAAACTATGGCTACACCTTC; d_call: -; v_call: TRBV15; clone_size: -; j_call: TRBJ1-2
cdr3_aa: CASSSGHFNSPLHF; cdr3_nt: TGTGCCAGCAGTTCGGGACACTTTAATTCACCCCTCCACTTT; d_call: -; v_call: TRBV2; clone_size: -; j_call: TRBJ1-6
cdr3_aa: CASSLAPPVAGGDGYTF; cdr3_nt: TGCGCCAGCAGCTTGGCCCCTCCCGTGGCAGGGGGCGATGGCTACACCTTC; d_call: TRBD1; v_call: TRBV5-1; clone_size: once; j_call: TRBJ1-2
cdr3_aa: CASRGGAGSAGANVLTF; cdr3_nt: TGTGCCAGCAGAGGCGGTGCGGGTTCGGCTGGGGCCAACGTCCTGACTTTC; d_call: -; v_call: TRBV2; clone_size: once; j_call: TRBJ2-6
cdr3_aa: CASSRSGGETQYF; cdr3_nt: TGTGCCAGCTCAAGAAGCGGGGGGGAGACCCAGTACTTC; d_call: TRBD2; v_call: TRBV18; clone_size: -; j_call: TRBJ2-5
cdr3_aa: CASSLGWDRVYSPLHF; cdr3_nt: TGTGCCAGCAGCTTAGGATGGGACAGGGTGTATTCACCCCTCCACTTT; d_call: TRBD1; v_call: TRBV7-2; clone_size: -; j_call: TRBJ1-6
cdr3_aa: CASSGGTSGAIDTQYF; cdr3_nt: TGCGCCAGCAGCGGCGGGACTAGCGGGGCCATAGATACGCAGTATTTT; d_call: TRBD2; v_call: TRBV5-1; clone_size: -; j_call: TRBJ2-3
cdr3_aa: CSVSVSGGPDEQFF; cdr3_nt: TGCAGCGTCTCTGTATCGGGAGGGCCGGATGAGCAGTTCTTC; d_call: TRBD2; v_call: TRBV29-1; clone_size: -; j_call: TRBJ2-1
cdr3_aa: CASSQVEGVTAFF; cdr3_nt: TGTGCCAGCAGCCAAGTCGAGGGGGTCACAGCTTTCTTT; d_call: -; v_call: TRBV3-1/TRBV3-2; clone_size: -; j_call: TRBJ1-1
cdr3_aa: CASKAGGYEQYF; cdr3_nt: TGTGCCAGCAAAGCAGGGGGCTACGAGCAGTACTTC; d_call: TRBD1; v_call: TRBV2; clone_size: -; j_call: TRBJ2-7
cdr3_aa: CASSGTGASGNTIYF; cdr3_nt: TGTGCCAGCAGCGGAACAGGGGCCTCTGGAAACACCATATATTTT; d_call: TRBD1; v_call: TRBV9; clone_size: -; j_call: TRBJ1-3
cdr3_aa: CASSVGGTGTEKLFF; cdr3_nt: TGTGCCAGCTCTGTTGGAGGGACAGGGACTGAAAAACTGTTTTTT; d_call: TRBD1; v_call: TRBV9; clone_size: once; j_call: TRBJ1-4
cdr3_aa: CASSPHRGVNTEAFF; cdr3_nt: TGTGCCAGCAGCCCCCACAGGGGTGTGAACACTGAAGCTTTCTTT; d_call: TRBD1; v_call: TRBV11-3; clone_size: -; j_call: TRBJ1-1
cdr3_aa: CASSDARANEQFF; cdr3_nt: TGTGCCAGCAGTGACGCCAGGGCTAATGAGCAGTTCTTC; d_call: -; v_call: TRBV25-1; clone_size: -; j_call: TRBJ2-1
cdr3_aa: CASSPRTGWQETQYF; cdr3_nt: TGCGCCAGCAGCCCTAGGACAGGATGGCAAGAGACCCAGTACTTC; d_call: TRBD1; v_call: TRBV4-1; clone_size: -; j_call: TRBJ2-5
cdr3_aa: CAWSVPPFGGLDTEAFF; cdr3_nt: TGTGCCTGGAGTGTACCCCCCTTTGGAGGGTTGGACACTGAAGCTTTCTTT; d_call: -; v_call: TRBV30; clone_size: -; j_call: TRBJ1-1
cdr3_aa: CASSLEAVPSETQYF; cdr3_nt: TGCGCCAGCAGCTTAGAAGCGGTGCCCTCTGAGACCCAGTACTTC; d_call: -; v_call: TRBV5-1; clone_size: -; j_call: TRBJ2-5
cdr3_aa: CASSIQGAHGYTF; cdr3_nt: TGTGCCAGCAGTATACAGGGGGCGCACGGCTACACCTTC; d_call: TRBD1; v_call: TRBV12-3/TRBV12-4; clone_size: -; j_call: TRBJ1-2
cdr3_aa: CASSLPGLAGPGAQYF; cdr3_nt: TGTGCCAGCAGCTTGCCGGGACTAGCGGGACCAGGGGCCCAGTACTTC; d_call: TRBD2; v_call: TRBV7-6; clone_size: -; j_call: TRBJ2-5
cdr3_aa: CASGWTSGSLPTSTDTQYF; cdr3_nt: TGTGCTAGTGGATGGACTAGCGGGAGCTTGCCGACTAGCACAGATACGCAGTATTTT; d_call: TRBD2; v_call: TRBV12-5; clone_size: -; j_call: TRBJ2-3
cdr3_aa: CAGNRGRGEKLFF; cdr3_nt: TGTGCCGGGAACAGGGGTCGGGGTGAAAAACTGTTTTTT; d_call: TRBD1; v_call: TRBV30; clone_size: -; j_call: TRBJ1-4
cdr3_aa: CASSLTGTTAQETQYF; cdr3_nt: TGCGCCAGCAGCCTGACCGGGACAACGGCCCAAGAGACCCAGTACTTC; d_call: -; v_call: TRBV5-1; clone_size: -; j_call: TRBJ2-5
cdr3_aa: CASSLGDRETDNEQFF; cdr3_nt: TGCGCCAGCAGCTTGGGAGACAGGGAAACGGACAATGAGCAGTTCTTC; d_call: TRBD1; v_call: TRBV5-1; clone_size: -; j_call: TRBJ2-1
cdr3_aa: CASSPRGASTDTQYF; cdr3_nt: TGTGCCAGCAGTCCCAGGGGCGCTAGCACAGATACGCAGTATTTT; d_call: -; v_call: TRBV6-6; clone_size: -; j_call: TRBJ2-3
cdr3_aa: CASSESGGVEQFF; cdr3_nt: TGTGCCAGCAGCGAGTCCGGGGGGGTTGAGCAGTTCTTC; d_call: TRBD2; v_call: TRBV11-3; clone_size: -; j_call: TRBJ2-1
cdr3_aa: CSSRDRVQDTQYF; cdr3_nt: TGCAGCTCCCGGGACAGGGTGCAAGATACGCAGTATTTT; d_call: TRBD1; v_call: TRBV29-1; clone_size: -; j_call: TRBJ2-3
cdr3_aa: CAISEGGGDQPQHF; cdr3_nt: TGTGCCATCAGTGAAGGGGGGGGAGATCAGCCCCAGCATTTT; d_call: -; v_call: TRBV10-3; clone_size: -; j_call: TRBJ1-5
cdr3_aa: CASSFPLSELFF; cdr3_nt: TGTGCCAGCAGCTTCCCTCTTTCGGAGCTGTTTTTT; d_call: -; v_call: TRBV7-9; clone_size: -; j_call: TRBJ2-2
cdr3_aa: CATSSDRSVLRLFF; cdr3_nt: TGTGCCACTTCCTCGGACAGGTCGGTTCTGCGGCTGTTTTTT; d_call: TRBD1; v_call: TRBV19; clone_size: -; j_call: TRBJ2-2
cdr3_aa: CASSQRGGREYGYTF; cdr3_nt: TGTGCCAGCAGTCAAAGGGGGGGCAGGGAGTATGGCTACACCTTC; d_call: -; v_call: TRBV7-2; clone_size: -; j_call: TRBJ1-2
cdr3_aa: CASHPGQGLFIYGYTF; cdr3_nt: TGTGCCAGCCATCCGGGACAGGGCCTTTTCATCTATGGCTACACCTTC; d_call: TRBD1; v_call: TRBV25-1; clone_size: -; j_call: TRBJ1-2
cdr3_aa: CASSLSLLDQETQYF; cdr3_nt: TGCGCCAGCAGCTTGAGCTTGCTAGATCAAGAGACCCAGTACTTC; d_call: -; v_call: TRBV5-1; clone_size: -; j_call: TRBJ2-5
cdr3_aa: CASSGAAYNEQFF; cdr3_nt: TGTGCCAGCAGTGGGGCAGCCTACAATGAGCAGTTCTTC; d_call: -; v_call: TRBV2; clone_size: -; j_call: TRBJ2-1
cdr3_aa: CASSYRGRNTGELFF; cdr3_nt: TGTGCCAGCAGCTACAGGGGGCGGAACACCGGGGAGCTGTTTTTT; d_call: TRBD1; v_call: TRBV7-8; clone_size: -; j_call: TRBJ2-2
cdr3_aa: CASSKTSGGTDTQYF; cdr3_nt: TGTGCCAGTAGTAAGACTAGCGGGGGAACAGATACGCAGTATTTT; d_call: TRBD2; v_call: TRBV19; clone_size: -; j_call: TRBJ2-3
cdr3_aa: CASKWGQFEAFF; cdr3_nt: TGTGCCAGCAAATGGGGACAGTTTGAAGCTTTCTTT; d_call: TRBD1; v_call: TRBV6-5; clone_size: -; j_call: TRBJ1-1
cdr3_aa: CASSGSSGSGTDTQYF; cdr3_nt: TGTGCCAGCAGCGGCTCTAGCGGGAGTGGCACAGATACGCAGTATTTT; d_call: TRBD2; v_call: TRBV9; clone_size: -; j_call: TRBJ2-3
cdr3_aa: CASSRGGESDTQYF; cdr3_nt: TGTGCCAGCAGCCGCGGGGGTGAATCAGATACGCAGTATTTT; d_call: TRBD2; v_call: TRBV2; clone_size: -; j_call: TRBJ2-3
cdr3_aa: CASHTGGFNEKLFF; cdr3_nt: TGTGCCAGCCATACGGGGGGCTTTAATGAAAAACTGTTTTTT; d_call: -; v_call: TRBV6-5; clone_size: -; j_call: TRBJ1-4
cdr3_aa: CASSLWDRGGTEAFF; cdr3_nt: TGTGCCAGCAGCCTTTGGGACAGGGGTGGAACTGAAGCTTTCTTT; d_call: TRBD1; v_call: TRBV3-1/TRBV3-2; clone_size: -; j_call: TRBJ1-1